These T cell receptor beta chains were read from a single sample in a study of T cell responses to AZD1222 COVID-19 vaccine. Sequenced by immunoSEQ multiplex PCR; TCRdb stores in-frame clones only, minus some. The sample carries fewer than 200,000 clones, roughly 92% recorded once. This sample comprised peripheral blood, obtained on day 0 of AZD1222 vaccination. Receptor source: an adult in good health. Both conserved end residues are part of each CDR3. D genes are given only for firm matches. Not every row has a clone size; where given, it reads once, few, many or a size class.

d_call	v_call	clone_size	j_call	cdr3_nt	cdr3_aa
TRBD1	TRBV5-1	.	TRBJ1-4	TGCGCCAGCAGCTTAGGGACAGGATATTCCAATGAAAAACTGTTTTTT	CASSLGTGYSNEKLFF
TRBD2	TRBV5-1	.	TRBJ2-2	TGCGCCAGCAGCTGGGGACTAGCGGGAGGCACCGGGGAGCTGTTTTTT	CASSWGLAGGTGELFF
.	TRBV6-5	.	TRBJ1-1	TGTGCCAGCAGTCACGAGGGGACTGAAGCTTTCTTT	CASSHEGTEAFF
.	TRBV6-5	.	TRBJ1-2	TGTGCCAGCAGCCCCGGACTCTTTGGCTACACCTTC	CASSPGLFGYTF
.	TRBV25-1	.	TRBJ2-7	TGTGCCAGCAGTGGCTCGGGAATCCGCTACGAGCAGTACTTC	CASSGSGIRYEQYF
.	TRBV24-1	.	TRBJ1-1	TGTGCCACCAGGGAGCGACTGGGGACTGAAGCTTTCTTT	CATRERLGTEAFF
.	TRBV29-1	.	TRBJ2-1	TGCAGCGTCCGAGGGGGTGACAATGAGCAGTTCTTC	CSVRGGDNEQFF
.	TRBV3-1/TRBV3-2	.	TRBJ2-7	TGTGCCAGCAGCCTCCCAATGGGGACCCAACATGATCCCTACGAGCAGTACTTC	CASSLPMGTQHDPYEQYF
TRBD2	TRBV12-3/TRBV12-4	.	TRBJ2-3	TGTGCCAGTCTAGCGGGAGTGGTAGATACGCAGTATTTT	CASLAGVVDTQYF
TRBD1	TRBV19	.	TRBJ1-4	TGTGCCAGTAGCCCCCAGGGGGGAAAACTGTTTTTT	CASSPQGGKLFF
TRBD2	TRBV28	.	TRBJ2-1	TGTGCCAGCAGACCCTCGGGGGGGGGAACCTACAATGAGCAGTTCTTC	CASRPSGGGTYNEQFF
.	TRBV9	.	TRBJ1-1	TGTGCCAGCAGAGGGGGGGGCACTGAAGCTTTCTTT	CASRGGGTEAFF
.	TRBV6-5	.	TRBJ1-4	TGTGCCAGCAGTTACTCGGTTGGCGGGGGTGAAAAACTGTTTTTT	CASSYSVGGGEKLFF
TRBD1	TRBV28	.	TRBJ1-2	TGTGCCAGCAGTATATCGGGACAGGGTTTCTTTGGCTACACCTTC	CASSISGQGFFGYTF
TRBD1	TRBV6-5	.	TRBJ1-1	TGTGCCAGCACCTGGGACAGGGAGAACACTGAAGCTTTCTTT	CASTWDRENTEAFF
.	TRBV28	.	TRBJ1-1	TGTGCCAGCAGTTTACGGGTGAGGAACACTGAAGCTTTCTTT	CASSLRVRNTEAFF
.	TRBV11-2	.	TRBJ2-5	TGTGCCAGCAGCTTAGGAGTCGCGGGGATGACCCAGTACTTC	CASSLGVAGMTQYF
TRBD1	TRBV18	.	TRBJ1-5	TGTGCCAGCTCACCACCGGGACAGGGGGTTCAGCCCCAGCATTTT	CASSPPGQGVQPQHF
TRBD1	TRBV7-9	.	TRBJ1-2	TGTGCCAGCAGCCGAACCGGGACAGGACCTAACTATGGCTACACCTTC	CASSRTGTGPNYGYTF
.	TRBV6-2/TRBV6-3	.	TRBJ2-7	TGTGCCAGCAGTTTTGGATCGAGGGCGGGCGAGCAGTACTTC	CASSFGSRAGEQYF
.	TRBV28	.	TRBJ2-5	TGTGCCAGCAGTTTTACAGGTCGAGAGACCCAGTACTTC	CASSFTGRETQYF
TRBD1	TRBV11-1	.	TRBJ1-1	TGTGCCAGCAGCTTCGCCGGGACAGGGCTGACTGAAGCTTTCTTT	CASSFAGTGLTEAFF
TRBD2	TRBV4-2	.	TRBJ2-1	TGTGCCAGCAGCCAGATACTAGCGGGAGAGTACAATGAGCAGTTCTTC	CASSQILAGEYNEQFF
TRBD1	TRBV6-5	.	TRBJ2-7	TGTGCCAGTTCCCGGGACAGGGGTTCCTACGAGCAGTACTTC	CASSRDRGSYEQYF
TRBD2	TRBV10-3	.	TRBJ2-3	TGTGCCATCAGCGTAACTAGCGGGAGAACAGATACGCAGTATTTT	CAISVTSGRTDTQYF
.	TRBV11-2	.	TRBJ1-1	TGTGCCAGCAGCTTAGATGCGACTGTGAACACTGAAGCTTTCTTT	CASSLDATVNTEAFF
.	TRBV19	once	TRBJ1-1	TGTGCCAGTAGTTTACAGGGCTTCGGGGCTGAAGCTTTCTTT	CASSLQGFGAEAFF
TRBD2	TRBV7-9	.	TRBJ2-1	TGTGCCAGCAGCTTAAGCGCGGGAGGGGCCTACAATGAGCAGTTCTTC	CASSLSAGGAYNEQFF
.	TRBV6-5	.	TRBJ2-2	TGTGCCAGCAATTTACAGGGCACCGGGGAGCTGTTTTTT	CASNLQGTGELFF
.	TRBV14	once	TRBJ2-3	TGTGCCAGCAGCCACTTCCTGGGATGGCCTGCCGCTACAGATACGCAGTATTTT	CASSHFLGWPAATDTQYF
.	TRBV19	.	TRBJ1-1	TGTGCCAGTAGTATGGGACGTGGGGCCCAGGAAGCTTTCTTT	CASSMGRGAQEAFF
.	TRBV7-2	.	TRBJ2-1	TGTGCCAGCAGCTTAGTGGGACCCTCACGTGGCAATGAGCAGTTCTTC	CASSLVGPSRGNEQFF
.	TRBV5-5	.	TRBJ2-3	TGTGCCAGCAGCCCGGGACTCCTCACAGATACGCAGTATTTT	CASSPGLLTDTQYF
.	TRBV28	once	TRBJ1-2	TGTGCCAGCAGTTTGGCACCGACCTATGGCTACACCTTC	CASSLAPTYGYTF
.	TRBV7-2	.	TRBJ1-5	TGTGCCAGCAGCCCGGGGGTGCAGCCCCAGCATTTT	CASSPGVQPQHF
.	TRBV24-1	.	TRBJ1-1	TGTGCCACCAGTGATCCCACGACAAGGGCGAACACTGAAGCTTTCTTT	CATSDPTTRANTEAFF
.	TRBV6-5	.	TRBJ2-3	TGTGCCAGCAACCCGACGGGGCTGAGCACAGATACGCAGTATTTT	CASNPTGLSTDTQYF
.	TRBV12-3/TRBV12-4	.	TRBJ2-2	TGTGCCAGCAGGGCCGGGGGCACCGGGGAGCTGTTTTTT	CASRAGGTGELFF